The clone carrying this T cell receptor beta chain has a single count. One end of the junction fails to match germline, which may point to a read error. The CDR3 spans 14 residues. Germline values: CDR1 MGHDK, CDR2 SYGVNS. Authors' methods: Estimated nucleated cell counts came from reference gene primer amplification. TCRdb's copy holds only in-frame clones and misses some; the assay was immunoSEQ multiplex PCR. D and trimming come from the DNA, and the V and J calls and clone size come from that table. The sample holds 200,000 to 300,000 clones, approximately 90% seen once. This entry belongs to a study of blood T cell repertoires in COVID-19. Overall study: Sites in the United States, Italy and Spain provided acute and convalescent COVID-19 samples. Sample material is recorded as cDNA or gDNA derived from T cells, B-cell-depleted T cells, or PBMCs.

Sequenced: peripheral blood. The TCR originated in a man in his fifties or sixties who had recovered from COVID-19. V usage is TRBV25-1 and J usage is TRBJ2-3; 9 bases align to TRBD1. CDR3 protein: CASKRDREADMQYF. The CDR3 nucleotides read TGTGCCAGCAAGCGGGACAGGGAGGCGGATATGCAGTATTTT.